The rows below give T cell receptor beta chains drawn from one sample of a study of blood T cell repertoires in COVID-19. Generated by immunoSEQ multiplex PCR, the TCRdb table keeps only in-frame clones and is missing some. Of some 70,000 clones in the sample, 82% were seen once. The sequencing input was peripheral blood. Receptors were obtained from a man between 60 and 75 years old with acute or convalescent COVID-19. Both conserved end residues are part of each CDR3. D genes are given only for firm matches. Size values are once, few and many counts, or a class for expanded clones, and some rows have none.

clone_size	v_call	j_call	d_call	cdr3_aa	cdr3_nt
NA	TRBV7-9	TRBJ1-2	NA	CASSSSGRGLAADGYTF	TGTGCCAGCAGCTCTTCCGGGAGGGGCTTAGCGGCTGATGGCTACACCTTC
NA	TRBV7-9	TRBJ1-6	NA	CASSLLGLNSPLHF	TGTGCCAGCAGCCTACTGGGGCTCAATTCACCCCTCCACTTT
NA	TRBV27	TRBJ1-1	NA	CASSFSTGVKVAFF	TGTGCCAGCAGTTTTTCTACCGGGGTGAAGGTGGCTTTCTTT
NA	TRBV29-1	TRBJ1-2	TRBD1	CSVEGDRGGAGYTF	TGCAGCGTTGAAGGGGACAGGGGTGGGGCTGGCTACACCTTC
NA	TRBV6-5	TRBJ1-3	TRBD1	CASSTGEGRNTIYF	TGTGCCAGCAGTACAGGGGAAGGAAGAAACACCATATATTTT
NA	TRBV13	TRBJ2-1	TRBD2	CASSFYAGGLDEQFF	TGTGCCAGCAGCTTCTACGCGGGGGGGCTGGATGAGCAGTTCTTC
NA	TRBV19	TRBJ1-1	NA	CASSMTRGPREDTEAFF	TGTGCCAGTAGTATGACAAGAGGACCAAGGGAGGACACTGAAGCTTTCTTT
NA	TRBV24-1	TRBJ1-2	NA	CATRPGENYGYTF	TGTGCCACCAGGCCCGGGGAGAACTATGGCTACACCTTC
NA	TRBV6-6	TRBJ1-6	NA	CASSRGQSLAYNSPLHF	TGTGCCAGCAGCCGAGGACAGTCTTTGGCCTATAATTCACCCCTCCACTTT
few	TRBV30	TRBJ1-5	NA	CAWSVRGSGRSNQPQHF	TGTGCCTGGAGTGTACGGGGGTCAGGGAGGAGCAATCAGCCCCAGCATTTT
NA	TRBV15	TRBJ1-4	TRBD1	CATSRGGQGAANEKLFF	TGTGCCACCAGCAGGGGAGGACAGGGGGCGGCTAATGAAAAACTGTTTTTT
NA	TRBV5-4	TRBJ2-5	NA	CASSLSRGRVRETQYF	TGTGCCAGCAGCCTGAGCAGGGGAAGGGTTAGAGAGACCCAGTACTTC
NA	TRBV18	TRBJ2-1	NA	CASSTSHPGAYNEQFF	TGTGCCAGCTCTACCTCACACCCGGGTGCCTACAATGAGCAGTTCTTC
NA	TRBV11-2	TRBJ2-2	NA	CASSAQGLGTGELFF	TGTGCCAGCAGCGCCCAGGGGCTGGGCACCGGGGAGCTGTTTTTT
NA	TRBV6-6	TRBJ2-7	NA	CASRRTGTPIAYEQYF	TGTGCCAGCAGGAGGACGGGAACCCCAATTGCCTACGAGCAGTACTTC
NA	TRBV6-6	TRBJ2-2	NA	CASSYPGGRSGELFF	TGTGCCAGCAGTTACCCCGGGGGAAGATCCGGGGAGCTGTTTTTT
NA	TRBV9	TRBJ1-3	NA	CASSTRQTASGNTIYF	TGTGCCAGCAGCACGAGACAGACCGCCTCTGGAAACACCATATATTTT
NA	TRBV6-6	TRBJ2-5	TRBD1	CASSWGQVETQYF	TGTGCCAGCAGTTGGGGACAGGTGGAGACCCAGTACTTC
NA	TRBV10-3	TRBJ2-3	NA	CATIGGSGGTDTQYF	TGTGCCACCATTGGGGGGAGCGGAGGCACAGATACGCAGTATTTT
few	TRBV10-3	TRBJ2-3	NA	CAIASNTDTQYF	TGTGCCATTGCATCTAACACAGATACGCAGTATTTT
NA	TRBV4-3	TRBJ2-3	NA	CASSERGYGTDTQYF	TGCGCCAGCAGTGAAAGGGGGTACGGCACAGATACGCAGTATTTT
NA	TRBV11-2	TRBJ1-6	TRBD1	CASSAGTAYNSPLHF	TGTGCCAGCAGCGCCGGGACAGCCTATAATTCACCCCTCCACTTT
NA	TRBV5-6	TRBJ2-3	TRBD1	CASSTAARGLSTDTQYF	TGTGCCAGCAGCACTGCTGCCAGGGGGCTCTCCACAGATACGCAGTATTTT
few	TRBV5-1	TRBJ1-5	NA	CASSLVSGNQPQHF	TGCGCCAGCAGCTTGGTGTCAGGCAATCAGCCCCAGCATTTT
NA	TRBV6-5	TRBJ1-5	TRBD1	CASNPTGISNQPQHF	TGTGCCAGCAACCCGACAGGGATTAGCAATCAGCCCCAGCATTTT
NA	TRBV29-1	TRBJ1-1	NA	CSVAPGSEAFF	TGCAGCGTTGCTCCAGGGTCTGAAGCTTTCTTT
few	TRBV15	TRBJ2-3	TRBD2	CATRGTSGGLPDTQYF	TGTGCCACCAGAGGGACTAGCGGGGGCCTTCCAGATACGCAGTATTTT
once	TRBV10-1	TRBJ1-6	TRBD1	CASSRTGISPLHF	TGCGCCAGCAGCCGGACAGGGATCTCACCCCTCCACTTT
NA	TRBV15	TRBJ1-1	NA	CATRRQDANTEAFF	TGTGCCACCAGGCGACAAGATGCGAACACTGAAGCTTTCTTT
NA	TRBV19	TRBJ1-1	NA	CASSMPGMNTEAFF	TGTGCCAGTAGTATGCCAGGGATGAACACTGAAGCTTTCTTT
NA	TRBV9	TRBJ1-3	NA	CASSPSHGFSDSGNTIYF	TGTGCCAGCAGCCCTAGCCACGGATTCTCCGACTCTGGAAACACCATATATTTT
NA	TRBV6-1	TRBJ2-7	NA	CASSEGGRSYEQYF	TGTGCCAGCAGTGAAGGGGGCCGATCCTACGAGCAGTACTTC
NA	TRBV6-5	TRBJ1-6	NA	CASSNRSPPHF	TGTGCCAGCAGTAATAGATCACCCCCCCACTTT
NA	TRBV5-1	TRBJ1-5	NA	CASSENSNQPQHF	TGCGCCAGCAGCGAGAATAGCAATCAGCCCCAGCATTTT
NA	TRBV4-3	TRBJ1-1	NA	CASSQGAARGANTEAFF	TGCGCCAGCAGCCAAGGAGCGGCCAGGGGCGCGAACACTGAAGCTTTCTTT
NA	TRBV5-6	TRBJ1-2	NA	CASSFRGRGSGYTF	TGTGCCAGCAGCTTCAGAGGCAGGGGTTCTGGCTACACCTTC
NA	TRBV29-1	TRBJ2-1	NA	CSVEDRAYNEQFF	TGCAGCGTTGAAGACAGGGCCTACAATGAGCAGTTCTTC
NA	TRBV19	TRBJ1-3	NA	CASRTGSNTIYF	TGTGCCAGTAGAACGGGTAGCAACACCATATATTTT
NA	TRBV18	TRBJ1-1	NA	CASSPPAVGGWAEAFF	TGTGCCAGCTCACCACCGGCGGTCGGGGGGTGGGCTGAAGCTTTCTTT
NA	TRBV10-2	TRBJ2-7	TRBD2	CASSIPGLAWEQYF	TGCGCCAGCAGTATTCCGGGACTAGCTTGGGAGCAGTACTTC
NA	TRBV18	TRBJ2-1	TRBD1	CASSLGDRLNNEQFF	TGTGCCAGTTCCTTGGGGGACAGACTAAACAATGAGCAGTTCTTC
NA	TRBV30	TRBJ1-1	NA	CAWSVRGKGLNTEAFF	TGTGCCTGGAGTGTAAGGGGGAAGGGGCTGAACACTGAAGCTTTCTTT